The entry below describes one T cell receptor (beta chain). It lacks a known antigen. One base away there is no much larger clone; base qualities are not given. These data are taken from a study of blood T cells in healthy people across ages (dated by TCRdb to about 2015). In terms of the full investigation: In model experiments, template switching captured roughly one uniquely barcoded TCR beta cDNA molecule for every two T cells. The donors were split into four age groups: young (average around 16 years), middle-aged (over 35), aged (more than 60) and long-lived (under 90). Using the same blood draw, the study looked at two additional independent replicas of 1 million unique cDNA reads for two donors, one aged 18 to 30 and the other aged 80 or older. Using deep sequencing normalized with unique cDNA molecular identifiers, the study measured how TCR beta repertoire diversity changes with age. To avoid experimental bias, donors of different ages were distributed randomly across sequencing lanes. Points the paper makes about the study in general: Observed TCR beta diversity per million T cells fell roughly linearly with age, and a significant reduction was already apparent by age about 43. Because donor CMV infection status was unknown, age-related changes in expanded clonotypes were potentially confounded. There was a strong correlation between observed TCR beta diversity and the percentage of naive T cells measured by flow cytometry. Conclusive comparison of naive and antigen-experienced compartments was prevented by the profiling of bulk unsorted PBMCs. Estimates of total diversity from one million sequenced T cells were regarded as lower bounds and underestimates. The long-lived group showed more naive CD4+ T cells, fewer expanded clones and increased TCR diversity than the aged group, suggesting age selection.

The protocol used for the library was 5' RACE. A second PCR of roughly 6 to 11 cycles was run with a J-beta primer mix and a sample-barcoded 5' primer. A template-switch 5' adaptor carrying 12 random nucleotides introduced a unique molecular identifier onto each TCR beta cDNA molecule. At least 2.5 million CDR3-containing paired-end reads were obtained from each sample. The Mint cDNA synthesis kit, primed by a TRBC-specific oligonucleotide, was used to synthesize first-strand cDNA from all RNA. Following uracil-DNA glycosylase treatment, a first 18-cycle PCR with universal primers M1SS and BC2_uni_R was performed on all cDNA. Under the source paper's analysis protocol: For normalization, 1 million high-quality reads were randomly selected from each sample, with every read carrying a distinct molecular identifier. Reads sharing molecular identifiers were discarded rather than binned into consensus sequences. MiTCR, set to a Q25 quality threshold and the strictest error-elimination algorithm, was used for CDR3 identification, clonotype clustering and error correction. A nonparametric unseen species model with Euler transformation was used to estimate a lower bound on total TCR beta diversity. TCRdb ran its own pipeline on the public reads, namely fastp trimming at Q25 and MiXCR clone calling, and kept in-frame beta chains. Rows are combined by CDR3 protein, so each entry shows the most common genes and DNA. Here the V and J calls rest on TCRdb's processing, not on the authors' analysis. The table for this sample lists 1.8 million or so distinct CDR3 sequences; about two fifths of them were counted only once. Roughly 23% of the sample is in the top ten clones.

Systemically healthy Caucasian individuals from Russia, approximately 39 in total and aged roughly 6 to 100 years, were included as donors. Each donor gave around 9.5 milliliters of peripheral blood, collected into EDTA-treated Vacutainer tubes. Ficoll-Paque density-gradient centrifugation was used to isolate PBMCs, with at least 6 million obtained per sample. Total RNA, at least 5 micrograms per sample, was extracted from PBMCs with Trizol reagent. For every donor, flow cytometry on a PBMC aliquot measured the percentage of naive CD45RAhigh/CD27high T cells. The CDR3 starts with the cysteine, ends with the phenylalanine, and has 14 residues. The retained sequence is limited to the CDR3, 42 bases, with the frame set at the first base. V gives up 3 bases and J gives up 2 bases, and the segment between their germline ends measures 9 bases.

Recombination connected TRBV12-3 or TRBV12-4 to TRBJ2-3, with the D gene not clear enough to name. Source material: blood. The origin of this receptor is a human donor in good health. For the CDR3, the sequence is CASSFLVPTDTQYF. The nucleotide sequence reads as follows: TGTGCCAGCAGTTTCCTAGTGCCCACAGATACGCAGTATTTT.